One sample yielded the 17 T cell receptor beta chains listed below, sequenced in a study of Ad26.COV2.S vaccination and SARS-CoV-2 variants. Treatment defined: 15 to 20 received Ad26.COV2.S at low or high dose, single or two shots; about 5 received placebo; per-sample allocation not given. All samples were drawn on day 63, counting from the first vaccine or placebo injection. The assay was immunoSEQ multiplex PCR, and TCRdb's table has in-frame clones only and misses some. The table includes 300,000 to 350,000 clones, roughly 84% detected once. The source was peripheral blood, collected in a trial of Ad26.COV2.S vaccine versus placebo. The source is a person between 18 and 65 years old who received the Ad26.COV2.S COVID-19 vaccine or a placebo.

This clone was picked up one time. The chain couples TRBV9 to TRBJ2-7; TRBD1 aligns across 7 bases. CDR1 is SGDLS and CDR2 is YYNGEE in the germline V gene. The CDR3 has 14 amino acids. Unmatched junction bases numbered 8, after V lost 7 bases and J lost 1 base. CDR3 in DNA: TGTGCCAGCGCCCGGACAGGATCGTCCTACGAGCAGTACTTC. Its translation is CASARTGSSYEQYF. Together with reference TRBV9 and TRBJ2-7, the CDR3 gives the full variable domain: DSGVTQTPKHLITATGQRVTLRCSPRSGDLSVYWYQQSLDQGLQFLIQYYNGEERAKGNILERFSAQQFPDLHSELNLSSLELGDSALYFCASARTGSSYEQYFGPGTRLTVT.

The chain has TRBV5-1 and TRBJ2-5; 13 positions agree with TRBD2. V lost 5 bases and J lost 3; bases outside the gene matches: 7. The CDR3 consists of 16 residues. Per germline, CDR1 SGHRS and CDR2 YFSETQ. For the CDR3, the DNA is TGCGCCAGCAGAACCGGGACTAGCGGGGAAGAAGAGACCCAGTACTTC. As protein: CASRTGTSGEEETQYF. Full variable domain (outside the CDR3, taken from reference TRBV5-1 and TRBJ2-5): KAGVTQTPRYLIKTRGQQVTLSCSPISGHRSVSWYQQTPGQGLQFLFEYFSETQRNKGNFPGRFSGRQFSNSRSEMNVSTLELGDSALYLCASRTGTSGEEETQYFGPGTRLLVL.

CDR3 in DNA: TGTGCCAGCAGTTTTTCAGGGAACTATGGCTACACCTTC. Translated, it gives CASSFSGNYGYTF. V and J are TRBV27 and TRBJ1-2, with D possibly TRBD1 on 5 matching bases. Germline lookup yields CDR1 MNHEY and CDR2 SMNVEV (reference sequence). The CDR3 runs to 13 residues. The V end lost 3 bases, the J end lost 2 bases, and 7 bases lay between the germline ends.

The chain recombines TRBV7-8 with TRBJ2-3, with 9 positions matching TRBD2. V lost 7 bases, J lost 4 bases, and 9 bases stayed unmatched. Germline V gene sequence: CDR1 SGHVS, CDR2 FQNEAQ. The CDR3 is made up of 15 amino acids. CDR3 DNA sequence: TGTGCCAGCACCCCAAGGGCTAGCGGGGCAGATACGCAGTATTTT. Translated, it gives CASTPRASGADTQYF. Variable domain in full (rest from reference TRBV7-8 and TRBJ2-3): GAGVSQSPRYKVAKRGQDVALRCDPISGHVSLFWYQQALGQGPEFLTYFQNEAQLDKSGLPSDRFFAERPEGSVSTLKIQRTQQEDSAVYLCASTPRASGADTQYFGPGTRLTVL.

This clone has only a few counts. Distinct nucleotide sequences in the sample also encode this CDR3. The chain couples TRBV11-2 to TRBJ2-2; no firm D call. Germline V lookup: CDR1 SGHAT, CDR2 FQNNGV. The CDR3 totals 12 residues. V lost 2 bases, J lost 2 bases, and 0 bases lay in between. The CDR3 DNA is TGTGCCAGCAGCTTAAACACCGGGGAGCTGTTTTTT. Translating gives CASSLNTGELFF.

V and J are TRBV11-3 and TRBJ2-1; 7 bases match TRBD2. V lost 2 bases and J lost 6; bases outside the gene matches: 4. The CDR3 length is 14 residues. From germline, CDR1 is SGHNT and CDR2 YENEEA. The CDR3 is CASSLSGAGNEQFF. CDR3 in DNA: TGTGCCAGCAGCTTAAGCGGGGCCGGCAATGAGCAGTTCTTC. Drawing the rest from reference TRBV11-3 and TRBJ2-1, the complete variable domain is EAGVVQSPRYKIIEKKQPVAFWCNPISGHNTLYWYLQNLGQGPELLIRYENEEAVDDSQLPKDRFSAERLKGVDSTLKIQPAELGDSAVYLCASSLSGAGNEQFFGPGTRLTVL.

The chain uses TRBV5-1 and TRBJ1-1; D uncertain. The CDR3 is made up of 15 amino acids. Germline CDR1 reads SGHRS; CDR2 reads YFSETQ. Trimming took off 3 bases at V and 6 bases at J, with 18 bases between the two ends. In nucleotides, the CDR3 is TGCGCCAGCAGCTCCGATTTCTCGAGCCCCGCTGAAGCTTTCTTT. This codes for CASSSDFSSPAEAFF. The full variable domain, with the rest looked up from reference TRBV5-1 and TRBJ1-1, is KAGVTQTPRYLIKTRGQQVTLSCSPISGHRSVSWYQQTPGQGLQFLFEYFSETQRNKGNFPGRFSGRQFSNSRSEMNVSTLELGDSALYLCASSSDFSSPAEAFFGQGTRLTVV.

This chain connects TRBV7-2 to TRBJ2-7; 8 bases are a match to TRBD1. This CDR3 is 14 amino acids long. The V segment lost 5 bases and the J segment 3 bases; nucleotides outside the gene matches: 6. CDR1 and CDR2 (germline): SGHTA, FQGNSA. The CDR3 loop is CASSRNDRGYEQYF. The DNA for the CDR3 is TGTGCCAGCAGCCGCAATGACAGGGGCTACGAGCAGTACTTC.

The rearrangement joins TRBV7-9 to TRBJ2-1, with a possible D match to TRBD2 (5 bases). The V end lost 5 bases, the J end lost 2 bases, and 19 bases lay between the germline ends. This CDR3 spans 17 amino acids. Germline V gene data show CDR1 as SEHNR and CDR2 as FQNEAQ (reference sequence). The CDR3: CASSLQLDFTPYNEQFF. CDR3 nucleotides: TGTGCCAGCAGCCTCCAACTGGACTTTACTCCCTACAATGAGCAGTTCTTC.

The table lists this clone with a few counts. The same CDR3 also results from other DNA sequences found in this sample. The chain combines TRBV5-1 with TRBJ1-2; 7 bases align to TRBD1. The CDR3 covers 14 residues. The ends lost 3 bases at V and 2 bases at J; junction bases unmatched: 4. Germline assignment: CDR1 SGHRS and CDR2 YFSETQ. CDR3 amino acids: CASSSTGTNYGYTF. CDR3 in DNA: TGCGCCAGCAGCTCGACAGGGACCAACTATGGCTACACCTTC.

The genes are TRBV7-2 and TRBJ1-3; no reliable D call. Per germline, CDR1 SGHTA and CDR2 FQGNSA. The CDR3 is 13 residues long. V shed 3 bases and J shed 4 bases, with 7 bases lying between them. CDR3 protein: CASSLGVGNTIYF. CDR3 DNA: TGTGCCAGCAGCTTGGGCGTCGGAAACACCATATATTTT.

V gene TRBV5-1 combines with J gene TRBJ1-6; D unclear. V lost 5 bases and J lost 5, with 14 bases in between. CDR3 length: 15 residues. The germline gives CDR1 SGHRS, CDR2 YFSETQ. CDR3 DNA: TGCGCCAGCAGTGTGGACCAGCCGAATAATTCACCCCTCCACTTT. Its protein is CASSVDQPNNSPLHF.

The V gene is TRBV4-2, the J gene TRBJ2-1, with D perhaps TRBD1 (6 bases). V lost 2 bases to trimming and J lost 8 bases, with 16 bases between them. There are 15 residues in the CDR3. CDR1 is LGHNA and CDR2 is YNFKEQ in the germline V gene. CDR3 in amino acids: CASSQSNREFDEQFF. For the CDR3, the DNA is TGTGCCAGCAGCCAAAGCAACAGGGAGTTTGATGAGCAGTTCTTC.

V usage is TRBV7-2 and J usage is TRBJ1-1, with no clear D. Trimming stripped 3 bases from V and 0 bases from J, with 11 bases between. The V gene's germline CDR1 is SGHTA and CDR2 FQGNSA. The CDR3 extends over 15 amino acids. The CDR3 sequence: CASSFTAELNTEAFF. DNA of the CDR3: TGTGCCAGCAGCTTTACGGCAGAATTGAACACTGAAGCTTTCTTT. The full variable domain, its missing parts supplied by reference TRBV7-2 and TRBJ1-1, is GAGVSQSPSNKVTEKGKDVELRCDPISGHTALYWYRQSLGQGLEFLIYFQGNSAPDKSGLPSDRFSAERTGGSVSTLTIQRTQQEDSAVYLCASSFTAELNTEAFFGQGTRLTVV.

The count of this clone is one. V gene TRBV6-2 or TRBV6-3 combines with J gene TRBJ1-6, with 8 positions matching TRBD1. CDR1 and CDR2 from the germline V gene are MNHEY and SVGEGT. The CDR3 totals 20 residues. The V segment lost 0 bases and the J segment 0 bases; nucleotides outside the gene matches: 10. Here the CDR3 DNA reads TGTGCCAGCAGTTACTCGCAGGGGGCGACCCTCAGCTCCTATAATTCACCCCTCCACTTT. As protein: CASSYSQGATLSSYNSPLHF.

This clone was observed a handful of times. The CDR3 nucleotides are TGTGCCAGCAGCTTAGGCCGGAGTATGAACACTGAAGCTTTCTTT. Protein sequence: CASSLGRSMNTEAFF. The J gene is TRBJ1-1, the V gene TRBV7-9; no reliable D call. Trimming stripped 1 base from V and 0 bases from J, with 9 bases between. Germline CDR1 SEHNR, CDR2 FQNEAQ (reference sequence). CDR3 size: 15 residues.

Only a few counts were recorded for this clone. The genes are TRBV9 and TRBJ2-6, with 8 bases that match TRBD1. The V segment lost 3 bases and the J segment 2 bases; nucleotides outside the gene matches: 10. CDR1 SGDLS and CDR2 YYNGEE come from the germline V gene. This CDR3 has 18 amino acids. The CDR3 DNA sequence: TGTGCCAGCAGCGCCTCGACAGGGGCCAGTGCTGGGGCCAACGTCCTGACTTTC. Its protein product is CASSASTGASAGANVLTF.